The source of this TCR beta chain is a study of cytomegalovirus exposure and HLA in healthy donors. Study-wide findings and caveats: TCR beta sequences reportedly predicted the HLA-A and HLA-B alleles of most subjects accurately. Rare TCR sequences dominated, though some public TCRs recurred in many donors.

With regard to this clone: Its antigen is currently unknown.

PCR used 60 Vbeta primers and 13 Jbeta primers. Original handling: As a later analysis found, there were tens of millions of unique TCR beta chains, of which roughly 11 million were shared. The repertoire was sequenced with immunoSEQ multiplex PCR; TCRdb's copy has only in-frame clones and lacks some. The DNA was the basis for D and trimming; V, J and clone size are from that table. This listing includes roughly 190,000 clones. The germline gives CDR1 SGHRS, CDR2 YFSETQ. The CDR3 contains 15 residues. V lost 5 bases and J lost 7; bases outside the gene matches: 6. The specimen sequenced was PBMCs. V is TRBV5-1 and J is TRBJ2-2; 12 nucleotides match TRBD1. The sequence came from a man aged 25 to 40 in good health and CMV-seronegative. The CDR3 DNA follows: TGCGCCAGCAGTTCGGGACAGGGGGCTGTCGGGGAGCTGTTTTTT. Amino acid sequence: CASSSGQGAVGELFF. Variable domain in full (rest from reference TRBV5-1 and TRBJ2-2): KAGVTQTPRYLIKTRGQQVTLSCSPISGHRSVSWYQQTPGQGLQFLFEYFSETQRNKGNFPGRFSGRQFSNSRSEMNVSTLELGDSALYLCASSSGQGAVGELFFGEGSRLTVL.